This is a list of T cell receptor beta chains from one sample in a study of blood T cell repertoires in COVID-19. The data were produced by immunoSEQ multiplex PCR, yet TCRdb's version contains in-frame clones alone and is incomplete. The repertoire holds about 74,000 clones, with under 95% as singletons. The sequenced sample consisted of peripheral blood. Receptors originate from a man aged 45-65 years with acute or convalescent COVID-19. Each CDR3 is given with its conserved first and last residue. The D gene is left open where the match is weak. Clone size is shown for a subset of rows, as once, few, many or a class of expanded clone.

J gene: TRBJ2-7
D gene: TRBD2
clone size: -
V gene: TRBV6-6
CDR3 protein: CASSYSAGTYEQYF
CDR3 DNA: TGTGCCAGCAGTTACTCAGCGGGAACCTACGAGCAGTACTTC

J gene: TRBJ2-1
D gene: -
clone size: -
V gene: TRBV18
CDR3 protein: CASSPTLPNSYNEQFF
CDR3 DNA: TGTGCCAGCTCACCGACACTCCCTAACTCCTACAATGAGCAGTTCTTC

J gene: TRBJ1-1
D gene: -
clone size: -
V gene: TRBV10-1
CDR3 protein: CASTPRLNTEAFF
CDR3 DNA: TGCGCCAGCACCCCGCGCCTGAACACTGAAGCTTTCTTT

J gene: TRBJ2-1
D gene: -
clone size: -
V gene: TRBV21-1
CDR3 protein: CARTKREWLSEQFF
CDR3 DNA: TGTGCCAGAACCAAGCGGGAGTGGTTAAGTGAGCAGTTCTTC

J gene: TRBJ1-2
D gene: -
clone size: few
V gene: TRBV4-1
CDR3 protein: CATSAPGNYGYTF
CDR3 DNA: TGCGCCACCTCAGCTCCAGGAAACTATGGCTACACCTTC

J gene: TRBJ1-2
D gene: -
clone size: -
V gene: TRBV7-9
CDR3 protein: CASSGRGGVYGYTF
CDR3 DNA: TGTGCCAGCAGCGGGCGAGGGGGGGTCTATGGCTACACCTTC

J gene: TRBJ1-4
D gene: -
clone size: -
V gene: TRBV28
CDR3 protein: CASSLGAANYEKLFF
CDR3 DNA: TGTGCCAGCAGTTTAGGAGCGGCAAACTATGAAAAACTGTTTTTT

J gene: TRBJ2-1
D gene: -
clone size: -
V gene: TRBV19
CDR3 protein: CASSIVGGVYNEQFF
CDR3 DNA: TGTGCCAGTAGTATAGTCGGCGGCGTCTACAATGAGCAGTTCTTC

J gene: TRBJ1-5
D gene: -
clone size: -
V gene: TRBV4-2
CDR3 protein: CASSRDRIPGNQPQHF
CDR3 DNA: TGTGCCAGCAGCCGAGACAGGATCCCGGGCAATCAGCCCCAGCATTTT

J gene: TRBJ2-4
D gene: -
clone size: -
V gene: TRBV11-1
CDR3 protein: CASSPWGEDKNIQYF
CDR3 DNA: TGTGCCAGCAGCCCCTGGGGGGAGGACAAAAACATTCAGTACTTC

J gene: TRBJ2-3
D gene: TRBD1
clone size: -
V gene: TRBV5-5
CDR3 protein: CASSSKDRGTDTQYF
CDR3 DNA: TGTGCCAGCAGCTCTAAGGACAGGGGCACAGATACGCAGTATTTT

J gene: TRBJ2-1
D gene: -
clone size: few
V gene: TRBV7-3
CDR3 protein: CASSPMAGLGQFF
CDR3 DNA: TGTGCCAGCAGCCCTATGGCAGGGCTCGGGCAGTTCTTC

J gene: TRBJ1-4
D gene: -
clone size: once
V gene: TRBV4-1
CDR3 protein: CASSQPSTWASDEKLFF
CDR3 DNA: TGCGCCAGCAGCCAACCCTCTACGTGGGCTTCCGATGAAAAACTGTTTTTT

J gene: TRBJ1-5
D gene: TRBD1
clone size: -
V gene: TRBV19
CDR3 protein: CASCSGTGGRVDQPQHF
CDR3 DNA: TGTGCCAGTTGCTCCGGGACAGGGGGCCGGGTGGATCAGCCCCAGCATTTT

J gene: TRBJ2-7
D gene: TRBD1
clone size: -
V gene: TRBV7-2
CDR3 protein: CASSLYLTGSSYEQYF
CDR3 DNA: TGTGCCAGCAGCTTATACCTGACAGGGAGCTCCTACGAGCAGTACTTC

J gene: TRBJ2-2
D gene: -
clone size: -
V gene: TRBV5-4
CDR3 protein: CASSPGTANTGELFF
CDR3 DNA: TGTGCCAGCAGTCCCGGGACTGCTAACACCGGGGAGCTGTTTTTT

J gene: TRBJ2-7
D gene: -
clone size: once
V gene: TRBV27
CDR3 protein: CASSFAGDAYEQYF
CDR3 DNA: TGTGCCAGCAGTTTTGCAGGGGATGCCTACGAGCAGTACTTC